This T cell receptor (beta chain) was retrieved from a study of blood T cell repertoires in COVID-19. Study in general: Sources were T cells, B-cell-depleted T cells, or PBMCs; the material itself was cDNA or gDNA.

Trimming removed 6 bases at V and 1 base at J, with 13 bases between. CDR3 length: 15 residues. Germline-derived CDR1 and CDR2 are MDHEN and SYDVKM. Sequenced by immunoSEQ multiplex PCR; TCRdb stores in-frame clones only, minus some. The table shows about 500,000 clones, with 87% occurring only once. Individuals aged roughly 18 to 95 years were recruited from about two dozen US areas. Participants reported their clinical history, and cohort assignment relied on those reports. Recovered participants had two consecutive negative NP/OP PCR tests, healthcare professional clearance, or symptom resolution. The sequencing sample was made of PBMCs or T cells enriched from blood (not recorded which). The chain employs TRBV28 and TRBJ2-4; D ambiguous. The origin of this receptor is a young woman who had recovered from COVID-19. CDR3: CASRPSLWAKNIQYF. CDR3 nucleotide sequence: TGTGCCAGCAGGCCCTCTCTATGGGCCAAAAACATTCAGTACTTC.